This TCR beta chain was identified in a study of human T cells and chemical hapten exposure. The CDR3 covers 16 residues. Germline V lookup: CDR1 LGHNA, CDR2 YSLEER. Trimming took off 1 base at V and 1 base at J, with 8 bases between the two ends. The time point here: patch test 1, 2 weeks after DPC sensitization. Treatment specified: therapeutic diphenylcyclopropenone sensitization with weekly scalp DPC. One entry per CDR3 protein, called by TCRdb with MiXCR from the RACE reads. This sample yields approximately 90,000 distinct CDR3 sequences, of which under 15% are seen a single time; less than 2.5% belongs to the top ten. This clonotype is labeled as medium-sized.

The chain is built from TRBV4-3 and TRBJ2-6; D is unresolved. The sample in question was whole blood, obtained in connection with sensitization to the hapten diphenylcyclopropenone (DPC). The origin of this receptor is a middle-aged woman with alopecia areata. Some clones in this sample may be carry-over from other donors' samples. The CDR3 here is CASSQAVGSGANVLTF. CDR3 bases: TGCGCCAGCAGCCAAGCGGTAGGGTCTGGGGCCAACGTCCTGACTTTC.